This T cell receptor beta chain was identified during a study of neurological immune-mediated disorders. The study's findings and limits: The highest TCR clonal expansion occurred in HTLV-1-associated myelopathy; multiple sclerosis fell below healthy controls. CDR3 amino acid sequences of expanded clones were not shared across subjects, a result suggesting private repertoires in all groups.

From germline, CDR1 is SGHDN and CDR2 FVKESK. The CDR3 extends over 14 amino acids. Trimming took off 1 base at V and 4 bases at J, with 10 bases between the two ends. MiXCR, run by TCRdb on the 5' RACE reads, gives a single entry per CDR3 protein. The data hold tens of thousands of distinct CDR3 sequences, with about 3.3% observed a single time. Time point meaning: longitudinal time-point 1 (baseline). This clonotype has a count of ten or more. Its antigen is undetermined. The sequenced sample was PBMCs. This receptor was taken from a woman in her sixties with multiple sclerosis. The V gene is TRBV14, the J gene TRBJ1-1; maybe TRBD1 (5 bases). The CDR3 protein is CASSQVWGFTEAFF. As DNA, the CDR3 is TGTGCCAGCAGCCAAGTGTGGGGGTTCACTGAAGCTTTCTTT.